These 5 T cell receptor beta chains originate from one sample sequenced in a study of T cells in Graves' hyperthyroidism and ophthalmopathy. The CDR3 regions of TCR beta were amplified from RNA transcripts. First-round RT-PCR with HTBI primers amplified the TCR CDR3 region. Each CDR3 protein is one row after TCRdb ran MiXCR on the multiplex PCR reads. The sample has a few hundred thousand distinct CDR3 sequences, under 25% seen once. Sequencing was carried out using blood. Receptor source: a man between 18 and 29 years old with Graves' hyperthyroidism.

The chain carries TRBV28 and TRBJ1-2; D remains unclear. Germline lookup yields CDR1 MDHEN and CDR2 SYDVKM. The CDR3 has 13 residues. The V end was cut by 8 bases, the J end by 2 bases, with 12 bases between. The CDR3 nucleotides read TGTGCCAGCGGAATGGCGGCCAACTATGGCTACACCTTC. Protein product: CASGMAANYGYTF.

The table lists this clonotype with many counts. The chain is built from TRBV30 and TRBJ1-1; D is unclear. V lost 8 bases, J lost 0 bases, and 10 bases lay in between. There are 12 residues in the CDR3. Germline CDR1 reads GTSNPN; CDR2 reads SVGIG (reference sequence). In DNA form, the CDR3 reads TGTGCCAGAGGGCGTATGAACACTGAAGCTTTCTTT. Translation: CARGRMNTEAFF. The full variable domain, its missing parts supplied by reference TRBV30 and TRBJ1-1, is SQTIHQWPATLVQPVGSPLSLECTVEGTSNPNLYWYRQAAGRGLQLLFYSVGIGQISSEVPQNLSASRPQDRQFILSSKKLLLSDSGFYLCARGRMNTEAFFGQGTRLTVV.

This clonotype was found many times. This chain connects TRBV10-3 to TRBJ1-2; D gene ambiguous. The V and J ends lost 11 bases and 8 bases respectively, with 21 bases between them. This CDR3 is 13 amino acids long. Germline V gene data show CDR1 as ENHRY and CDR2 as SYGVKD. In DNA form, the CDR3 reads TGTGCCGTACAGAGATTTGGCCCGGGGGGCTACACCTTC. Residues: CAVQRFGPGGYTF.

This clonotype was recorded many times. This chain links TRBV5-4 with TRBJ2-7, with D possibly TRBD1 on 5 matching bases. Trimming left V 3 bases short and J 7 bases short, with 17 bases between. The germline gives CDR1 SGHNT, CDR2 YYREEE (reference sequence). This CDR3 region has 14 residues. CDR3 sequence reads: CASSSEVSGAEQYF. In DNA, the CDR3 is TGTGCCAGCAGCTCCGAGGTTAGTGGGGCGGAGCAGTACTTC.

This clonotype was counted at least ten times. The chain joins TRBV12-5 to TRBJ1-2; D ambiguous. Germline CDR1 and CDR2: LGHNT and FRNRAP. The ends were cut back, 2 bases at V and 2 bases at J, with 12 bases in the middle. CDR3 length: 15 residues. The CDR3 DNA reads TGTGCTAGTGGTTTGTTGTCATCTGGGAACTATGGCTACACCTTC. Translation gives CASGLLSSGNYGYTF. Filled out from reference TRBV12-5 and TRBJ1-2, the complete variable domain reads DARVTQTPRHKVTEMGQEVTMRCQPILGHNTVFWYRQTMMQGLELLAYFRNRAPLDDSGMPKDRFSAEMPDATLATLKIQPSEPRDSAVYFCASGLLSSGNYGYTFGSGTRLTVV.